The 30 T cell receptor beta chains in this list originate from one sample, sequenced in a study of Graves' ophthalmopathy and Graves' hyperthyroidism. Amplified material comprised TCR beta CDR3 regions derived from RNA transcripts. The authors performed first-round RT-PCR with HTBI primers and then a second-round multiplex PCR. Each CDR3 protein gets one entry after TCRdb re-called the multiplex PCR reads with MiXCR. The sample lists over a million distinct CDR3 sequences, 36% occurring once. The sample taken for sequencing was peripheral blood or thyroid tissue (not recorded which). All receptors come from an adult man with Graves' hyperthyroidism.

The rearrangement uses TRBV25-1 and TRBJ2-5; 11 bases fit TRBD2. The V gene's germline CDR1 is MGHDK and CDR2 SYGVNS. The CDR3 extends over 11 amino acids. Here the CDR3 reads CARLAGETQYF. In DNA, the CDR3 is TGTGCACGACTAGCGGGGGAGACCCAGTACTTC. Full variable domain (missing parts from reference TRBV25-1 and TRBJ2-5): EADIYQTPRYLVIGTGKKITLECSQTMGHDKMYWYQQDPGMELHLIHYSYGVNSTEKGDLSSESTVSRIRTEHFPLTLESARPSHTSQYLCARLAGETQYFGPGTRLLVL.

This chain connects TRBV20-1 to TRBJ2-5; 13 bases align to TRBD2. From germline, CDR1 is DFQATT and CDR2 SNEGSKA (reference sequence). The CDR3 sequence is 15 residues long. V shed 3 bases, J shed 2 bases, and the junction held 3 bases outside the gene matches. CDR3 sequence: CSARGLAGMQETQYF. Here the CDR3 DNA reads TGCAGTGCTAGGGGACTAGCGGGGATGCAAGAGACCCAGTACTTC.

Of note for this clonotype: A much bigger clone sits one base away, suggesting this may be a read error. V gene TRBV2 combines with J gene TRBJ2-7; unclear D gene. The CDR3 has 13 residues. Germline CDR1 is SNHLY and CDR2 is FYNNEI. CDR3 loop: CAGSETASYEQYF. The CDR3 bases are TGTGCCGGCAGTGAGACTGCCTCCTACGAGCAGTACTTC.

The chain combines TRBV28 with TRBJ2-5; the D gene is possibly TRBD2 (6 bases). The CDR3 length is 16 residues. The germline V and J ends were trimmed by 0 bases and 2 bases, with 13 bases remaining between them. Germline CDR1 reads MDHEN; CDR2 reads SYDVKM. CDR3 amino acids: CASSLWSGRGQETQYF. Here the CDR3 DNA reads TGTGCCAGCAGTTTATGGTCCGGGCGGGGACAAGAGACCCAGTACTTC.

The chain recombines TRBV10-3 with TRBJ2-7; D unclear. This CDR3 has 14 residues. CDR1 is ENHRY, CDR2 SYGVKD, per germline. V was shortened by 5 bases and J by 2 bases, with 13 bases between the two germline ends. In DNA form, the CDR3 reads TGTGCCATCAGTATCTGGACCGGAACCTACGAGCAGTACTTC. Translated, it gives CAISIWTGTYEQYF.

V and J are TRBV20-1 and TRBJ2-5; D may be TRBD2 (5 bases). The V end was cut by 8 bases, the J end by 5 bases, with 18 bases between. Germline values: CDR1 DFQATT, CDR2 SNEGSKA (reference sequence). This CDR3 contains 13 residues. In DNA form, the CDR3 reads TGCAGTATCCTGCGTGGAGGCGCCGAGACCCAGTACTTC. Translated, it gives CSILRGGAETQYF.

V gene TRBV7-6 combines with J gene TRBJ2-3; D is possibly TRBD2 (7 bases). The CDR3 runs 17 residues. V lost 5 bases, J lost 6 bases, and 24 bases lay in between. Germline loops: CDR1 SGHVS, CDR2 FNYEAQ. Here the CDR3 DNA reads TGTGCCAGCAGCCCTACGAGGGGGGAACTAGCGTGGGATACGCAGTATTTT. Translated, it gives CASSPTRGELAWDTQYF. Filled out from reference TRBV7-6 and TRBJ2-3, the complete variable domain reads GAGVSQSPRYKVTKRGQDVALRCDPISGHVSLYWYRQALGQGPEFLTYFNYEAQQDKSGLPNDRFSAERPEGSISTLTIQRTEQRDSAMYRCASSPTRGELAWDTQYFGPGTRLTVL.

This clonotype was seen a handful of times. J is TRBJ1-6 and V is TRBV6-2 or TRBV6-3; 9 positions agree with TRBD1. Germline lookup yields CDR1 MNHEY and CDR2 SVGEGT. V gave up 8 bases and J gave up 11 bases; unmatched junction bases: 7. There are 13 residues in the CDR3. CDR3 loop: CASLDRGRAPLHF. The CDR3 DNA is TGTGCCAGCCTGGACAGGGGAAGGGCACCCCTCCACTTT.

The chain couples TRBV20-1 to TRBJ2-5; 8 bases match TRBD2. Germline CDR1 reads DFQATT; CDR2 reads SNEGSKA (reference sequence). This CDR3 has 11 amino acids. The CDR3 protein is CKTGGQETQYF. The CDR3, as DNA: TGCAAAACGGGGGGGCAAGAGACCCAGTACTTC.

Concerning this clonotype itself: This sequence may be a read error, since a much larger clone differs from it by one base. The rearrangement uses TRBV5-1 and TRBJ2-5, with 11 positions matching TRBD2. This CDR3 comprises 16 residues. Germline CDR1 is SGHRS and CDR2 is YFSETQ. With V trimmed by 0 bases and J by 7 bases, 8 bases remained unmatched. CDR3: CASSLALAGGFGTQYF. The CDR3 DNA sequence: TGCGCCAGCAGCTTGGCCCTAGCGGGAGGATTTGGGACCCAGTACTTC.

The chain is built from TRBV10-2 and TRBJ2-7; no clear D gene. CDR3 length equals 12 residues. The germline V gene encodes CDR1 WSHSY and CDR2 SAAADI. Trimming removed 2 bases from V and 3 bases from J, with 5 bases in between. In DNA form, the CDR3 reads TGCGCCAGCAGTGAGCCGGACTACGAGCAGTACTTC. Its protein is CASSEPDYEQYF.

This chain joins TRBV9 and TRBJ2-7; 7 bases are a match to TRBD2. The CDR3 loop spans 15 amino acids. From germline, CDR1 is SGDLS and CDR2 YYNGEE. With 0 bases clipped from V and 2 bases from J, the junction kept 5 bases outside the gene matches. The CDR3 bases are TGTGCCAGCAGCGTAGGTAGCGGGCCAACCTACGAGCAGTACTTC. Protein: CASSVGSGPTYEQYF.

CDR3 residues: CATGVGLGSPLHF. The CDR3 region has the DNA TGTGCCACAGGGGTTGGTCTTGGATCACCCCTCCACTTT. The chain employs TRBV24-1 and TRBJ1-6, with D possibly matching TRBD1 (5 bases). V lost 10 bases and J lost 10, with 16 bases in between. The CDR3 length is 13 residues. Germline values: CDR1 KGHDR, CDR2 SFDVKD.

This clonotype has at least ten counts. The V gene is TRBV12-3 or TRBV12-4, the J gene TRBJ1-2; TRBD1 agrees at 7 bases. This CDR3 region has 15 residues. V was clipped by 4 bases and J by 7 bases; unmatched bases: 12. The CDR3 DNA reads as TGTGCCAGCAGTTCCGGACAGGAGGGGAGTACTGGCTACACCTTC. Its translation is CASSSGQEGSTGYTF.

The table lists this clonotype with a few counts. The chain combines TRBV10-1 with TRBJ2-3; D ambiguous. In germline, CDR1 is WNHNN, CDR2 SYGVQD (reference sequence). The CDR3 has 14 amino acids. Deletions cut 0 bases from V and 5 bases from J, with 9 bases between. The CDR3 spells CASSESRIGDTQYF. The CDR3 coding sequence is TGCGCCAGCAGTGAGTCAAGAATCGGAGATACGCAGTATTTT.

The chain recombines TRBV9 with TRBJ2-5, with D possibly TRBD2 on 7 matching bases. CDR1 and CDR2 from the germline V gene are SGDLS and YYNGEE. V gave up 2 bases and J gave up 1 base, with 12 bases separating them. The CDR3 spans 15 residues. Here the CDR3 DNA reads TGTGCCAGCAGCGTGGGGGGGGGGCCCCAAGAGACCCAGTACTTC. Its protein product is CASSVGGGPQETQYF.

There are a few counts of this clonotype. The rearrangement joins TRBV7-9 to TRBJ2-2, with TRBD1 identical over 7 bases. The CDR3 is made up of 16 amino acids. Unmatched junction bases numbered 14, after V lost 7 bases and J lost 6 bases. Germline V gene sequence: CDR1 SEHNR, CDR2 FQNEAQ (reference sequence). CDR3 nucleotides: TGTGCCAGCATTGGCGAACAGGGGCGAGGGGCCGGGGAGCTGTTTTTT. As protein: CASIGEQGRGAGELFF.

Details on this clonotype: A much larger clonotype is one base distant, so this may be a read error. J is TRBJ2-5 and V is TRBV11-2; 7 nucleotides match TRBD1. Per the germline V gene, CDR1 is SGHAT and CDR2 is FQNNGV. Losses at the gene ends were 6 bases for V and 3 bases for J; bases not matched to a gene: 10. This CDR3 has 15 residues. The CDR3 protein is CASRGQRMGKETQYF. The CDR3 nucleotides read TGTGCCAGCAGGGGACAGCGGATGGGAAAAGAGACCCAGTACTTC.

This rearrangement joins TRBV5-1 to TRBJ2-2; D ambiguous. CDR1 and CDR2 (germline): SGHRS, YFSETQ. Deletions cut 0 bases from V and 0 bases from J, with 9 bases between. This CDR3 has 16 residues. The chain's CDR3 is CASSLAGSSNTGELFF. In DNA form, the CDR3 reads TGCGCCAGCAGCTTGGCCGGCAGTTCGAACACCGGGGAGCTGTTTTTT.

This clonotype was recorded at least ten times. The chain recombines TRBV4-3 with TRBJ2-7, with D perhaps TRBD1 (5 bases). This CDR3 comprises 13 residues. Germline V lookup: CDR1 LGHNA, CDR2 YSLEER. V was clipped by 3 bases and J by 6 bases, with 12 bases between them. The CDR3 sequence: CASSQVTGIEQYF. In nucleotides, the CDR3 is TGCGCCAGCAGCCAGGTAACAGGAATCGAGCAGTACTTC.

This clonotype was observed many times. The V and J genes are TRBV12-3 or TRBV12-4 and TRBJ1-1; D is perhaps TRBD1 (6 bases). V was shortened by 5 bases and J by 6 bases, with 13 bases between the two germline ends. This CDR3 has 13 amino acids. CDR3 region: CASSRGGLAEAFF. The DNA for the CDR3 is TGTGCCAGCAGTCGAGGGGGGTTGGCTGAAGCTTTCTTT.

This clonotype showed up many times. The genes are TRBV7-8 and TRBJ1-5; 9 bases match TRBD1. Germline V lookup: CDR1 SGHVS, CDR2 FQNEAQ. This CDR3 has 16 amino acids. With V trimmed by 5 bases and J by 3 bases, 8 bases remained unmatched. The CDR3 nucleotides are TGTGCCAGCAGCCGAGATGGACAGGGGATCAATCAGCCCCAGCATTTT. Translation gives CASSRDGQGINQPQHF.

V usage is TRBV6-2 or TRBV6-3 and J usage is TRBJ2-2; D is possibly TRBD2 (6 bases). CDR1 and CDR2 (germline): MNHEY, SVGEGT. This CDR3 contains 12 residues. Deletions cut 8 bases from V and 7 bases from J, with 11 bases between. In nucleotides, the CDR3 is TGTGCCAGCGGAGGGGACCGCGGGGAGCTGTTTTTT. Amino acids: CASGGDRGELFF.

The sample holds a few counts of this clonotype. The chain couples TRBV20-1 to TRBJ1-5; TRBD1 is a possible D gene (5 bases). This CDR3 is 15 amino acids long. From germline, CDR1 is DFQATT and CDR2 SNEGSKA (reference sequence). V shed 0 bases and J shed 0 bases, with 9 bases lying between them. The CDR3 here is CSARERQRSNQPQHF. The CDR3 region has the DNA TGCAGTGCTAGAGAGAGACAGCGTAGCAATCAGCCCCAGCATTTT.

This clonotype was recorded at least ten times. CDR3 coding DNA: TGCAGTGCTCCCGAGGGACAGTCCTGGGAGCAGTACTTC. Translated, it gives CSAPEGQSWEQYF. This chain links TRBV20-1 with TRBJ2-7; 7 bases are a match to TRBD1. Germline CDR1 and CDR2: DFQATT and SNEGSKA (reference sequence). The V segment lost 5 bases and the J segment 7 bases; nucleotides outside the gene matches: 11. The length of the CDR3 is 13 residues.

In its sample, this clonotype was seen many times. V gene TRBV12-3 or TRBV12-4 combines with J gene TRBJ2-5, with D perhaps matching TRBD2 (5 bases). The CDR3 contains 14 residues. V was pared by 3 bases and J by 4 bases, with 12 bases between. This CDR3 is CASSLAGLAETQYF. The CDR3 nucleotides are TGTGCCAGCAGTTTGGCTGGGCTAGCAGAGACCCAGTACTTC.

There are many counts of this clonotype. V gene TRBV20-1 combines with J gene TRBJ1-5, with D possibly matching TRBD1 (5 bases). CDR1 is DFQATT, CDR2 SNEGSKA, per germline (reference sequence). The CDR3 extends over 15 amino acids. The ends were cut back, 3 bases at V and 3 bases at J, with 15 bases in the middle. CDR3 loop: CSARALGGVNQPQHF. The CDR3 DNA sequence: TGCAGTGCTAGGGCCCTCGGGGGAGTCAATCAGCCCCAGCATTTT.

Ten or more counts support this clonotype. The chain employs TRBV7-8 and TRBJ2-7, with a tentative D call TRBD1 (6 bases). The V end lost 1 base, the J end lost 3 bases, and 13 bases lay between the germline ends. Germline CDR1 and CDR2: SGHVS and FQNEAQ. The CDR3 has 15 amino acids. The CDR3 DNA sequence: TGTGCCAGCAGCTTAGGAGACAGGTCGAACTACGAGCAGTACTTC. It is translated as CASSLGDRSNYEQYF.

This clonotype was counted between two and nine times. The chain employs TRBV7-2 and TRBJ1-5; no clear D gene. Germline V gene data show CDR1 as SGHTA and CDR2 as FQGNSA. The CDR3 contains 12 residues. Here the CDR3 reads CASAYSNQPQHF. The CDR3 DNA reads TGTGCGTCGGCATATAGCAATCAGCCCCAGCATTTT.

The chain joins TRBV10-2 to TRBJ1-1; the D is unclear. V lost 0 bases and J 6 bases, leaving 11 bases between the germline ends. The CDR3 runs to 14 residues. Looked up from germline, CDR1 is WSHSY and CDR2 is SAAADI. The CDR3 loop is CASSESLGFPEAFF. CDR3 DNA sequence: TGCGCCAGCAGTGAGTCACTAGGGTTTCCTGAAGCTTTCTTT.